This T cell receptor beta chain was sequenced during a study of shared clonotypes between healthy human individuals. On the study more broadly: For every donor, three CD4 naive, three CD4 memory, two CD8 naive and one CD8 memory plates were used.

Original processing methods: Filtering differed since immunoSEQ provided only junctions, with no quality scores. Measured with immunoSEQ multiplex PCR; TCRdb has only the in-frame clones, and not every one. V, J and clone size are taken as reported in that table, and D and trimming were inferred from the DNA itself. The table lists around 2,000,000 clones, about 95% of them singletons. Positively selected for CCR7, the CD45RO-negative cells used as naive CD8 cells excluded terminally differentiated effector memory CD45RA+ cells. Trimming took 11 bases from V and 6 from J, leaving 11 bases between them. CDR1 and CDR2 from the germline V gene are LNHDA and SQIVND (reference sequence). CDR3 length: 10 residues.

The sequenced sample was naive CD8+ T cells sorted from blood. This chain connects TRBV19 to TRBJ2-7; D is ambiguous. The receptor was derived from a man aged 18-30 years in good health. The CDR3 bases are TGTGCCCGGACGGGCCCCGAGCAGTACTTC. It yields the protein CARTGPEQYF.